These T cell receptor beta chains were read from a single sample in a study of blood T cell repertoires in COVID-19. Sequenced by immunoSEQ multiplex PCR; TCRdb stores in-frame clones only, minus some. Here the sample spans tens of thousands of clones, roughly 89% being singletons. Input material: peripheral blood. These receptor sequences come from an elderly woman with active COVID-19. CDR3s include the opening cysteine and the closing phenylalanine or tryptophan. Fields, in order: D gene, V gene, J gene, clone size, CDR3 DNA, CDR3 protein. A D gene is named only where the DNA matches it firmly. Expanded clones get a size class; other rows say once, few or many, or leave the size out.

>-|TRBV13|TRBJ1-2|-
TGTGCCAGCAGCTTAATAGACCAGGGGCCCAACTATGGCTACACCTTC
CASSLIDQGPNYGYTF
>TRBD1|TRBV24-1|TRBJ2-7|-
TGTGCCACCGCCGGCCGGGACAGGGAGTACGAGCAGTACTTC
CATAGRDREYEQYF
>-|TRBV6-2/TRBV6-3|TRBJ1-5|-
TGTGCCAGCAGTTACTTGGCAACGGGTCAGCCCCAGCATTTT
CASSYLATGQPQHF
>TRBD1|TRBV19|TRBJ2-3|-
TGTGCCAGTACGAGGACAGGGTTGACAGATACGCAGTATTTT
CASTRTGLTDTQYF
>-|TRBV19|TRBJ1-5|-
TGTGCCAGTAGTACGTCGACTAATAGCAATCAGCCCCAGCATTTT
CASSTSTNSNQPQHF
>-|TRBV6-6|TRBJ2-4|-
TGTGCCAGCAGTCTCCGAGGGGGTTCTGTAACCAAAAACATTCAGTACTTC
CASSLRGGSVTKNIQYF
>-|TRBV6-6|TRBJ1-6|-
TGTGCCAGCAGCCACGGACAGAGCTCCTATAATTCACCCCTCCACTTT
CASSHGQSSYNSPLHF
>-|TRBV6-5|TRBJ1-4|-
TGTGCCAGCAGTTGGGGACGGAGGGGCGAAAAACTGTTTTTT
CASSWGRRGEKLFF
>TRBD2|TRBV15|TRBJ2-3|once
TGTGCCACCAGCCTCCTAGCGGGAGTTCCAGATACGCAGTATTTT
CATSLLAGVPDTQYF
>-|TRBV4-1|TRBJ1-1|few
TGCGCCAGCAGCCAAGATGAGGAGGGACGAAGGGCTTTCTTT
CASSQDEEGRRAFF
>-|TRBV28|TRBJ1-6|once
TGTGCCACCATAGCCTCTACCCTCCACTTT
CATIASTLHF
>TRBD1|TRBV4-2|TRBJ1-6|-
TGTGCCAGCAGCCAAGGACAGGGGGGTAATTCACCCCTCCACTTT
CASSQGQGGNSPLHF
>TRBD2|TRBV5-1|TRBJ2-7|-
TGCGCCAGCAGCTTGGGCCCCGTTCGAAGCGGGAGAAGCGAGCAGTACTTC
CASSLGPVRSGRSEQYF
>-|TRBV18|TRBJ1-5|-
TGTGCCAGCTCACCAGAGGGAAATTATCAGCCCCAGCATTTT
CASSPEGNYQPQHF
>-|TRBV7-9|TRBJ2-3|-
TGTGCCAGCAGCCATTATCCGGGTACTAGCACAGATACGCAGTATTTT
CASSHYPGTSTDTQYF
>-|TRBV9|TRBJ1-3|-
TGTGCCAGCAGCGTAGGGGGAGGTGACACCATATATTTT
CASSVGGGDTIYF
>-|TRBV7-2|TRBJ2-1|-
TGTGCCAGCAGCCCATCCCCACAAGTCAATGAGCAGTTCTTC
CASSPSPQVNEQFF
>TRBD2|TRBV5-4|TRBJ2-3|-
TGTGCCAGCAAGCACACTAGCGCCAGCACAGATACGCAGTATTTT
CASKHTSASTDTQYF
>TRBD1|TRBV7-2|TRBJ1-2|few
TGTGCCAGCAGCCCCCGACAGGGATTTAACTATGGCTACACCTTC
CASSPRQGFNYGYTF
>-|TRBV6-2/TRBV6-3|TRBJ2-1|-
TGTGCCAGCAGTTACAGCCGGACAGAGCAGTTCTTC
CASSYSRTEQFF
>TRBD2|TRBV4-1|TRBJ2-6|-
TGCGCCAGCAGCCAAGATAGGCGGGAGCCCGGGGCCAACGTCCTGACTTTC
CASSQDRREPGANVLTF
>TRBD1|TRBV2|TRBJ2-7|-
TGTGCCAGCAGTCCTACCGACAGGGCTTACGAGCAGTACTTC
CASSPTDRAYEQYF
>-|TRBV5-1|TRBJ2-7|-
TGCGCCAGCAGCTTGGGGTCAGGGGGGTACGAGCAGTACTTC
CASSLGSGGYEQYF